This T cell receptor beta chain stems from a study of monozygotic twins with inflammatory bowel disease. The CDR3 has 16 amino acids. Germline V gene data show CDR1 as DFQATT and CDR2 as SNEGSKA (reference sequence). TCRdb reprocessed the 5' RACE reads and reports one entry per CDR3 protein, with no DNA. The table for this sample gives 150,000 to 200,000 distinct CDR3 sequences. The clonotype originates from a human donor with ulcerative colitis or Crohn's disease, or a healthy co-twin of an affected twin (not recorded which). The sequenced sample was blood. V usage is TRBV20-1 and J usage is TRBJ1-1; TCRdb returns TRBD1, unconfirmable since there is no DNA. The CDR3 sequence is CSASLTGSPMNTEAFF.